This T cell receptor beta chain was captured in a study of neurological immune-mediated disorders. Study outcomes and limitations: Private repertoires in all groups were suggested by the finding that expanded clones across subjects shared no CDR3 amino acid sequences.

5'RACE employing 10-nucleotide random UMIs yielded the cDNA. TCRdb called the 5' RACE reads again in MiXCR, with one record for every CDR3 protein. Here the sample spans tens of thousands of distinct CDR3 sequences, more than 9% being singletons. For the sorted libraries, over 950,000 CD4+ or CD8+ T cells were used. The CDR3 covers 14 residues. From germline, CDR1 is MNHEY and CDR2 SMNVEV (reference sequence). The V and J ends lost 2 bases and 5 bases respectively, with 12 bases between them. This clonotype is judged medium-sized (0.01 to 0.1%). Its specificity is unknown. The sample consisted of CD4+ T cells from blood. This receptor was identified in a woman aged 25 to 45 with HTLV-1-associated myelopathy (HAM/TSP). V usage is TRBV27 and J usage is TRBJ1-1; perhaps TRBD1 as D (5 bases). DNA for the CDR3: TGTGCCAGCAGTTTAGGGGGTTTGGGGACTGAAGCTTTCTTT. Translation gives CASSLGGLGTEAFF.